This entry concerns a single TCR beta chain. This entry belongs to a study of shared clonotypes between healthy human individuals. Original processing methods: From ImmunoSEQ came sequences covering only the junction and carrying no quality scores, so filtering differed. Here immunoSEQ multiplex PCR was the method, and the copy in TCRdb shows in-frame clones only, minus some. Clonal size and the V and J genes are those of that table, whereas D and trimming came from the DNA. This sample has about 2.3 million clones; roughly 90% occur once, and the top ten carry roughly 0.34%. The V gene's germline CDR1 is SGHNT and CDR2 YYREEE (reference sequence). Germline trimming cut 4 bases from V and 8 bases from J; bases unmatched to any gene: 8. The CDR3 loop spans 14 amino acids.

The sequencing input was naive CD4+ T cells from PBMCs. Described subset: CD45RA+ positively selected. The chain uses TRBV5-4 and TRBJ2-2; 7 bases line up with TRBD1. This receptor was taken from a young man in good health. Some clones in this sample may be carry-over from other donors' samples. The CDR3 DNA reads as TGTGCCAGCAGCCAGGTGGGGACAGTAGGGGAGCTGTTTTTT. This encodes CASSQVGTVGELFF.